The 7 T cell receptor beta chains given below trace back to one sample, sequenced in a study of cytomegalovirus exposure and HLA in healthy donors. The PCR employed 60 Vbeta primers together with 13 Jbeta primers. TCRdb's table, derived via immunoSEQ multiplex PCR, lists solely in-frame clones and lacks some. Of 13,000 to 15,000 clones in the sample, roughly 63% are singletons; the top ten hold roughly a sixth. What was sequenced was PBMCs. The receptors originated from a woman aged 45-59 years in good health and CMV-seropositive.

The V gene is TRBV30, the J gene TRBJ1-2, with D possibly matching TRBD1 (5 bases). In germline, CDR1 is GTSNPN, CDR2 SVGIG (reference sequence). The V end lost 1 base, the J end lost 4 bases, and 7 bases lay between the germline ends. The CDR3 is 12 amino acids. CDR3 sequence reads: CAWSGGAYGYTF. The DNA for the CDR3 is TGTGCCTGGAGTGGGGGCGCCTATGGCTACACCTTC.

As for this clone: The sample contains more than one DNA sequence encoding this CDR3. The V call is TRBV20-1, the J call TRBJ1-2, with D unresolved. The CDR3 has 11 residues. Germline lookup yields CDR1 DFQATT and CDR2 SNEGSKA (reference sequence). Trimming took 5 bases from V and 3 from J, leaving 7 bases between them. This CDR3 reads CSAGQDYGYTF. The CDR3 nucleotides read TGCAGTGCTGGCCAAGACTATGGCTACACCTTC.

A few counts support this clone. The J gene is TRBJ1-4, the V gene TRBV11-2; unclear D gene. V lost 0 bases and J lost 7, with 12 bases in between. Germline V gives CDR1 SGHAT, CDR2 FQNNGV. This CDR3 comprises 15 residues. The CDR3: CASSLDPEWSEKLFF. The CDR3 region has the DNA TGTGCCAGCAGCTTAGATCCCGAGTGGAGTGAAAAACTGTTTTTT.

The V gene is TRBV28, the J gene TRBJ2-3; TRBD1 matches 7 bases. In germline, CDR1 is MDHEN, CDR2 SYDVKM. The ends lost 7 bases at V and 3 bases at J; junction bases unmatched: 10. This CDR3 comprises 15 residues. The CDR3 region has the DNA TGTGCCAGCAACCACAGGGCAGGGGGTACAGATACGCAGTATTTT. Protein sequence: CASNHRAGGTDTQYF.

The gene calls are TRBV10-3 and TRBJ2-7; TRBD2 matches at 7 bases. This CDR3 region has 15 residues. J gave up 0 bases and V 3 bases, and 5 bases lay outside the gene matches. Per germline, CDR1 ENHRY and CDR2 SYGVKD. The DNA of the CDR3 is TGTGCCATCAGTGAAGCGGGGCGAAGCTCCTACGAGCAGTACTTC. Residues: CAISEAGRSSYEQYF.

Details on this clone: The germline gene is not matched at one end of the junction; a read error may be the cause. The V gene is TRBV30, the J gene TRBJ1-2, with 10 bases fitting TRBD1. The CDR3 contains 11 residues. CDR1 and CDR2 (germline): GTSNPN, SVGIG (reference sequence). The CDR3 region is CACFDRGRDAF. The DNA of the CDR3 is TGTGCCTGCTTCGACAGGGGGCGAGACGCCTTC.

This clone has a handful of counts. The chain links TRBV7-9 to TRBJ1-2; D gene unclear. Trimming shortened V by 8 bases and J by 2 bases, and 18 bases separated the two germline ends. This CDR3 has 15 residues. Germline V lookup: CDR1 SEHNR, CDR2 FQNEAQ (reference sequence). The CDR3 DNA reads TGTGCCAGCCTACCTGTGGCGGGAGCGAACTATGGCTACACCTTC. The encoded protein is CASLPVAGANYGYTF. Variable domain in full (rest from reference TRBV7-9 and TRBJ1-2): DTGVSQNPRHKITKRGQNVTFRCDPISEHNRLYWYRQTLGQGPEFLTYFQNEAQLEKSRLLSDRFSAERPKGSFSTLEIQRTEQGDSAMYLCASLPVAGANYGYTFGSGTRLTVV.